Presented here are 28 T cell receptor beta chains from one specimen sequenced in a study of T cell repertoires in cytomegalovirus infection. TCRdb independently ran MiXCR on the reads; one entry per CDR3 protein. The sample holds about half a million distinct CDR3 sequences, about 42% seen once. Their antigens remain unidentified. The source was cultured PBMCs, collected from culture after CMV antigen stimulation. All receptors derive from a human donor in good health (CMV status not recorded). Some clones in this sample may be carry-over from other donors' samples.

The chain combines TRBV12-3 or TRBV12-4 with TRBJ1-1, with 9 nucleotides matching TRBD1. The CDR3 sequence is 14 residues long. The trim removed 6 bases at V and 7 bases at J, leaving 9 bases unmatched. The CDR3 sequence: CASRGTGFGGEAFF. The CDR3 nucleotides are TGTGCCAGCAGAGGGACAGGGTTTGGGGGTGAAGCTTTCTTT.

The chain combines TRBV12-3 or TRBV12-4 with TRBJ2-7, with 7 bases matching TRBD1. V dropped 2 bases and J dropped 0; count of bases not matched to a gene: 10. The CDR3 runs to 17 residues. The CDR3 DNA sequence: TGTGCCAGCAGTTTATCGGTCGGGGACAGTAACTCCTACGAGCAGTACTTC. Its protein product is CASSLSVGDSNSYEQYF.

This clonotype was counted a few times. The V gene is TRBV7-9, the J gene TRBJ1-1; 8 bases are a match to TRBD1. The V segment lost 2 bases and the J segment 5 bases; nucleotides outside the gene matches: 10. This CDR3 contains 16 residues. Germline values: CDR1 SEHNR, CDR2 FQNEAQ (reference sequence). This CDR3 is CASSLPGRQGRTEAFF. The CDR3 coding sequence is TGTGCCAGCAGCTTACCCGGTAGACAGGGGAGAACTGAAGCTTTCTTT.

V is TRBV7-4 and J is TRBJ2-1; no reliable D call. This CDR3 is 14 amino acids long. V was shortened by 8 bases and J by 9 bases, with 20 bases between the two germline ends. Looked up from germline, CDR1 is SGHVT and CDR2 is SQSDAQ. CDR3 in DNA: TGTGCCAGCCAGGAGAGAAACCCACTCGGTGAGCAGTTCTTC. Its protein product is CASQERNPLGEQFF.

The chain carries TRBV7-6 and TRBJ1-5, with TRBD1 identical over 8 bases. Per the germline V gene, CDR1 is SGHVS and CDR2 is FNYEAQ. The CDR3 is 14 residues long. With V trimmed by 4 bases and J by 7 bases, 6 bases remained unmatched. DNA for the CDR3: TGTGCCAGCAGCTCCGACAGGGGTGTACAGCCCCAGCATTTT. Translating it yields CASSSDRGVQPQHF.

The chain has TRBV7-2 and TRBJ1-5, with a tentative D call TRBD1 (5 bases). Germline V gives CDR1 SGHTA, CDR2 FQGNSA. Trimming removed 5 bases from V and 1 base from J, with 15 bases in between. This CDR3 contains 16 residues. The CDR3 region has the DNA TGTGCCAGCAGCCCCCAGGGTGGGCTCAGCAATCAGCCCCAGCATTTT. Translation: CASSPQGGLSNQPQHF.

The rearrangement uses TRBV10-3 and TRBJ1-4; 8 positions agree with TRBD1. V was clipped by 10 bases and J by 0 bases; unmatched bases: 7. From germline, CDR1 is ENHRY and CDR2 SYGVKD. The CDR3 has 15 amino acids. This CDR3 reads CATGQGIATNEKLFF. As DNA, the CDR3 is TGTGCCACCGGACAGGGAATTGCAACTAATGAAAAACTGTTTTTT.

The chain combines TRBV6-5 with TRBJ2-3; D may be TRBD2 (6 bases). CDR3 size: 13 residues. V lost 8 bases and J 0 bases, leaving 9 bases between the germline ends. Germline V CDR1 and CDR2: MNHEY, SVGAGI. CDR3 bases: TGTGCCAGCTGGGACTCCAGCACAGATACGCAGTATTTT. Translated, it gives CASWDSSTDTQYF.

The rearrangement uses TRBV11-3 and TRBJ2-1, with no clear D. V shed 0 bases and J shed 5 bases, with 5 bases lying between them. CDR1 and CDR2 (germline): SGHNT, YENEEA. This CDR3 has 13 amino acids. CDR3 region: CASSLEADNEQFF. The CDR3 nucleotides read TGTGCCAGCAGCTTAGAGGCGGACAATGAGCAGTTCTTC.

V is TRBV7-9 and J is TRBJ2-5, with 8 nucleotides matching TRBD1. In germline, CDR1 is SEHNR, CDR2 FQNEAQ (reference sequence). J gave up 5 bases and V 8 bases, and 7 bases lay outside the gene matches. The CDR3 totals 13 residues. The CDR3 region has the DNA TGTGCCAGCGAAAGACAGGGGCAGGAGACCCAGTACTTC. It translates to CASERQGQETQYF.

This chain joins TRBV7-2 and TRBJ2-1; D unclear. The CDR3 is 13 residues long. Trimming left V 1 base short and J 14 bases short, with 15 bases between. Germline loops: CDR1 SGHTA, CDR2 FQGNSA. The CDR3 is CASSLVALFDKFF. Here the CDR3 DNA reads TGTGCCAGCAGCTTAGTAGCCCTATTCGATAAGTTCTTC.

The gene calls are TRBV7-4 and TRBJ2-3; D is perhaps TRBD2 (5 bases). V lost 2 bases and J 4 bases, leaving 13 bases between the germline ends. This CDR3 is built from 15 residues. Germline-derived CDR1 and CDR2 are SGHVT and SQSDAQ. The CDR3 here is CASSLFSAPADTQYF. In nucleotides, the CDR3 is TGTGCCAGCAGCTTATTTAGCGCCCCGGCAGATACGCAGTATTTT.

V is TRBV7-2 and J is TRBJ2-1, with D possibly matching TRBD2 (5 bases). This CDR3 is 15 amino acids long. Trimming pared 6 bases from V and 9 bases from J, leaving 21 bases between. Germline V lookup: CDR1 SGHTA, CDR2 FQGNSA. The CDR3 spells CASRALPSPIGEQFF. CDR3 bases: TGTGCCAGCAGGGCCCTGCCTAGCCCGATAGGTGAGCAGTTCTTC.

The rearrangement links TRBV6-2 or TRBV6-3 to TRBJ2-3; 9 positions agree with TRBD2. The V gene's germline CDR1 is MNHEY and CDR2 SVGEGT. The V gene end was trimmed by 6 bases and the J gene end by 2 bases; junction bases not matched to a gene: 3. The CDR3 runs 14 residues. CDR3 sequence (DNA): TGTGCCAGCAGCCAGCGGGAGGCCACAGATACGCAGTATTTT. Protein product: CASSQREATDTQYF.

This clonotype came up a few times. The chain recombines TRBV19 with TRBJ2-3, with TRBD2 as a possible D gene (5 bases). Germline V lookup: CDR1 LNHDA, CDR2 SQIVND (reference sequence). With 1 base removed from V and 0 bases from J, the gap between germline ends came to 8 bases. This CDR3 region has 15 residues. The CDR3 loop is CASSIGRGSTDTQYF. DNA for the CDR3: TGTGCCAGTAGTATAGGTCGCGGGAGCACAGATACGCAGTATTTT. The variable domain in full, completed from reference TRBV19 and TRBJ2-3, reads DGGITQSPKYLFRKEGQNVTLSCEQNLNHDAMYWYRQDPGQGLRLIYYSQIVNDFQKGDIAEGYSVSREKKESFPLTVTSAQKNPTAFYLCASSIGRGSTDTQYFGPGTRLTVL.

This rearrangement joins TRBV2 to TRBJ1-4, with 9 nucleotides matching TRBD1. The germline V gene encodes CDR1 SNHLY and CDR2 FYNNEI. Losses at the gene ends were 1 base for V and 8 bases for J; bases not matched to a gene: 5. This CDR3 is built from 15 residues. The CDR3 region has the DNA TGTGCCAGCAGTGAAGGGGACAGGGAAGGAGAAAAACTGTTTTTT. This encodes CASSEGDREGEKLFF.

The CDR3 nucleotides read TGTGCCAGCAGCCAAGAGAGGAGTAGGAGCTCCTACGAGCAGTACTTC. Translated, it gives CASSQERSRSSYEQYF. V usage is TRBV4-2 and J usage is TRBJ2-7; D ambiguous. CDR1 is LGHNA, CDR2 YNFKEQ, per germline. This CDR3 has 16 residues. V was shortened by 0 bases and J by 0 bases, with 12 bases between the two germline ends.

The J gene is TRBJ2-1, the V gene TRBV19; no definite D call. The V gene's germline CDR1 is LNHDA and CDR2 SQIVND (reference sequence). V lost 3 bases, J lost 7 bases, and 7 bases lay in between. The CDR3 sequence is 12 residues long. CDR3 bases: TGTGCCAGTAGTATTGGTCGGAATGAGCAGTTCTTC. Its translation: CASSIGRNEQFF.

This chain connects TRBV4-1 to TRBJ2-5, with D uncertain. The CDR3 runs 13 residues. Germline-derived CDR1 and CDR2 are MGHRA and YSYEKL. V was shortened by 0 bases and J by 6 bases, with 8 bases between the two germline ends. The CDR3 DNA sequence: TGCGCCAGCAGCCAAGAGAACACCCAGACCCAGTACTTC. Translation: CASSQENTQTQYF.

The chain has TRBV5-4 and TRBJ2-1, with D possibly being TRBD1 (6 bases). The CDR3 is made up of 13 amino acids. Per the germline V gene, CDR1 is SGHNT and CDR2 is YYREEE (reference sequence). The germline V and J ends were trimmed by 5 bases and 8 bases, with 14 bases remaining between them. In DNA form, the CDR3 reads TGTGCCAGCAGGCCAGGGGTTTCGGATGAGCAGTTCTTC. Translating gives CASRPGVSDEQFF. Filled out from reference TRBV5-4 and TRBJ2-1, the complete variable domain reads ETGVTQSPTHLIKTRGQQVTLRCSSQSGHNTVSWYQQALGQGPQFIFQYYREEENGRGNFPPRFSGLQFPNYSSELNVNALELDDSALYLCASRPGVSDEQFFGPGTRLTVL.

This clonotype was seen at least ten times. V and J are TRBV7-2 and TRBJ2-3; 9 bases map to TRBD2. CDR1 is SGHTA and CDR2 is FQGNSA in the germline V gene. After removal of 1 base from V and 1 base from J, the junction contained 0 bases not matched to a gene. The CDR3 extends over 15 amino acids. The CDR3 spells CASSLGLAGTDTQYF. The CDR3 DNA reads TGTGCCAGCAGCTTAGGACTAGCGGGCACAGATACGCAGTATTTT.

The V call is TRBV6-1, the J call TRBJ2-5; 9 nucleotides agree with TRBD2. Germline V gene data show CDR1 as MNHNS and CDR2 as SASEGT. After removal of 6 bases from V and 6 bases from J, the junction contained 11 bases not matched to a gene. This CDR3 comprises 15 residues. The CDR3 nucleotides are TGTGCCAGCAGAACGGATCCCGGGACTAGCAAGACCCAGTACTTC. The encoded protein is CASRTDPGTSKTQYF.

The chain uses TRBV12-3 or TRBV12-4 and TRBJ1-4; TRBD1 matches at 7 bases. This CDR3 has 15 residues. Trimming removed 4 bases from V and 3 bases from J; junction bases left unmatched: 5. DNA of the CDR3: TGTGCCAGCAGTTCAGACAGGGACCCTAATGAAAAACTGTTTTTT. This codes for CASSSDRDPNEKLFF.

As DNA, the CDR3 is TGTGCCAGCAGTGAACTCTTGCGGGGATATGCCACTGAAGCTTTCTTT. This codes for CASSELLRGYATEAFF. The chain uses TRBV6-1 and TRBJ1-1; D gene ambiguous. V dropped 2 bases and J dropped 4 bases, with 17 bases sitting between them. Germline V gives CDR1 MNHNS, CDR2 SASEGT. This CDR3 is built from 16 residues.

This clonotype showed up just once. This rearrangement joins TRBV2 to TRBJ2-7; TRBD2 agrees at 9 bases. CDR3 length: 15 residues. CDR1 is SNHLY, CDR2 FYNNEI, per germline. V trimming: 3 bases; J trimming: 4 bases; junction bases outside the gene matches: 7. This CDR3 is CASSELRGGLYEQYF. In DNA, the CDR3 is TGTGCCAGCAGTGAGTTGCGGGGGGGCCTATACGAGCAGTACTTC.

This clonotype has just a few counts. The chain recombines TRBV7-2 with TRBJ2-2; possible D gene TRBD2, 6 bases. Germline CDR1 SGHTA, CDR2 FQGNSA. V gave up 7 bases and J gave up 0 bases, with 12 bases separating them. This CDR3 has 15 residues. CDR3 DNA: TGTGCCAGCACCCGTGGGAGGTCGAACACCGGGGAGCTGTTTTTT. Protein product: CASTRGRSNTGELFF.

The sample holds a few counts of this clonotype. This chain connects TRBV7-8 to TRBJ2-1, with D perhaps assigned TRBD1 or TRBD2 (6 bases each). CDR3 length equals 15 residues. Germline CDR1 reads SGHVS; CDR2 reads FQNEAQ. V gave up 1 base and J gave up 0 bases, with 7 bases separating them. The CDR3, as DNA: TGTGCCAGCAGCTTAGGGGGGGCCTCCTACAATGAGCAGTTCTTC. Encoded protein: CASSLGGASYNEQFF.

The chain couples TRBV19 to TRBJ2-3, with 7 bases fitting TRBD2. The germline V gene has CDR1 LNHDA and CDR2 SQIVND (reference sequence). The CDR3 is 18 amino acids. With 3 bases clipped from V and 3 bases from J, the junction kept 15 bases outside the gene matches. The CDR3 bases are TGTGCCAGTAGTATGATTTGGGAGGCTAGCGGCAAGACAGATACGCAGTATTTT. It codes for CASSMIWEASGKTDTQYF.